These T cell receptor beta chains were read from a single sample in a study of blood T cells in healthy people across ages. TCRdb fed the 5' RACE reads into MiXCR, producing one record per CDR3 protein. The data hold roughly 800,000 distinct CDR3 sequences, with approximately 53% observed a single time. The specimen was blood. These receptors all come from a man at least 80 years old in good health. The CDR3 runs from the conserved cysteine through the conserved F or W. The D gene is left open where the match is weak. Size values are once, few and many counts, or a class for expanded clones, and some rows have none.

V,D,J,size,CDR3,DNA
TRBV2,-,TRBJ2-3,-,CASSVPSSASTDTQYF,TGTGCCAGCAGTGTGCCCTCTAGCGCCAGCACAGATACGCAGTATTTT
TRBV10-3,-,TRBJ1-2,-,CAISDVTKNYGYTF,TGTGCCATCAGTGACGTTACAAAGAACTATGGCTACACCTTC
TRBV5-1,-,TRBJ2-7,-,CASSLGAVNYEQYF,TGCGCCAGCAGCTTAGGAGCGGTCAATTACGAGCAGTACTTC
TRBV7-2,-,TRBJ2-6,few,CASSSQTLSGANVLTF,TGTGCCAGCAGCTCCCAAACCCTCTCTGGGGCCAACGTCCTGACTTTC
TRBV4-1,TRBD1,TRBJ1-1,-,CASSPLGQGATEAFF,TGCGCCAGCAGCCCCCTAGGACAGGGGGCCACTGAAGCTTTCTTT
TRBV3-1,-,TRBJ1-2,-,CASSQDVGRGYYGYTF,TGTGCCAGCAGCCAAGATGTCGGCAGGGGATATTATGGCTACACCTTC
TRBV14,-,TRBJ1-4,-,CASSQRREPREKLFF,TGTGCCAGCAGCCAACGTCGGGAGCCCAGAGAAAAACTGTTTTTT
TRBV12-3/TRBV12-4,-,TRBJ1-2,-,CASRSQVSLLGGYTF,TGTGCCAGCAGGTCTCAGGTTTCGCTCTTAGGTGGCTACACCTTC
TRBV11-1,-,TRBJ2-4,few,CASSLRKLLVKNIQYF,TGTGCCAGCAGCTTAAGGAAGCTCTTGGTCAAAAACATTCAGTACTTC
TRBV5-1,TRBD1,TRBJ2-5,-,CASSGTGGGETQYF,TGTGCCAGCAGTGGCACAGGGGGCGGTGAGACCCAGTACTTC
TRBV9,TRBD2,TRBJ2-7,few,CASSVASGGTYEQYF,TGTGCCAGCAGCGTAGCTAGCGGGGGTACCTACGAGCAGTACTTC
TRBV4-1,TRBD2,TRBJ2-7,-,CASSRLAGLYNEQYF,TGCGCCAGCAGCCGGCTAGCGGGTCTCTACAATGAGCAGTACTTC
TRBV11-2,-,TRBJ2-5,-,CASSLDPRQETQYF,TGTGCCAGCAGCTTGGATCCGAGACAAGAGACCCAGTACTTC
TRBV11-2,-,TRBJ2-3,-,CASSSPFERGGAHRYAYF,TGTGCCAGCAGCTCCCCCTTCGAGAGAGGCGGGGCGCACAGATACGCGTATTTT
TRBV7-3,TRBD2,TRBJ2-1,-,CASSRGTGGEQFF,TGTGCCAGCAGCCGGGGGACGGGAGGTGAGCAGTTCTTC
TRBV7-3,-,TRBJ2-1,few,CASSSGKNNEQFF,TGTGCCAGCAGCTCCGGGAAAAACAATGAGCAGTTCTTC
TRBV18,-,TRBJ1-1,many,CASSPGPNTEAFF,TGTGCCAGCTCCCCAGGCCCGAACACTGAAGCTTTCTTT
TRBV28,-,TRBJ1-4,-,CASSLIALGLFF,TGTGCCAGCAGTTTGATAGCCCTTGGGCTGTTTTTT
TRBV7-2,-,TRBJ2-1,-,CASSLFDEAEQFF,TGTGCCAGCAGCTTATTCGACGAGGCTGAGCAGTTCTTC
TRBV5-1,TRBD1,TRBJ2-1,-,CASSLALGDRDYNEQFF,TGCGCCAGCAGCTTGGCCTTGGGGGACAGGGACTACAATGAGCAGTTCTTC
TRBV9,-,TRBJ2-5,-,CASSEAWGDKTQYF,TGTGCCAGCAGCGAGGCGTGGGGGGACAAGACCCAGTACTTC
TRBV28,TRBD1,TRBJ2-1,-,CASGFATGVYNEQFF,TGTGCCAGCGGATTTGCGACAGGGGTCTACAATGAGCAGTTCTTC
TRBV2,TRBD1,TRBJ2-1,-,CASSGTGPEQFF,TGTGCCAGCAGTGGGACAGGGCCCGAGCAGTTCTTC
TRBV20-1,-,TRBJ2-1,-,CSAKQVRANNEQFF,TGCAGTGCCAAACAAGTGAGGGCGAACAATGAGCAGTTCTTC
TRBV6-5,TRBD1,TRBJ2-7,-,CASSYSGTGQRGEQYF,TGTGCCAGCAGTTACTCGGGGACAGGGCAACGGGGGGAGCAGTACTTC
TRBV11-2,-,TRBJ2-1,-,CASSYWALDNEQFF,TGTGCCAGCAGCTACTGGGCTTTGGACAATGAGCAGTTCTTC
TRBV7-3,-,TRBJ2-1,-,CASSSPDRDSNYNEQFF,TGTGCCAGCAGCTCCCCCGATCGGGACTCTAACTACAATGAGCAGTTCTTC
TRBV9,-,TRBJ2-5,few,CASSVRGGEQETQYF,TGTGCCAGCAGCGTGCGGGGAGGAGAACAAGAGACCCAGTACTTC
TRBV28,-,TRBJ2-3,-,CASSPREAGRTDTQYF,TGTGCCAGCTCCCCTCGCGAGGCGGGCCGCACAGATACGCAGTATTTT
TRBV29-1,TRBD1,TRBJ1-2,-,CSVDKGASGYTF,TGCAGCGTTGACAAGGGGGCGAGTGGCTACACCTTC
TRBV5-1,-,TRBJ2-1,-,CASSLFGADNEQFF,TGCGCCAGCAGCTTGTTCGGAGCCGACAATGAGCAGTTCTTC
TRBV7-2,-,TRBJ2-7,-,CASRPLPGREQYF,TGTGCCAGCAGGCCCCTCCCCGGGCGCGAGCAGTACTTC
TRBV29-1,-,TRBJ2-7,-,CSVGTYAYDEQYF,TGCAGCGTCGGGACCTACGCGTACGACGAGCAGTACTTC
TRBV4-1,TRBD2,TRBJ2-1,-,CASSLNPGAGVQPSSYNEQFF,TGCGCCAGCAGTCTTAATCCGGGAGCGGGAGTACAACCGAGCTCCTACAATGAGCAGTTCTTC
TRBV3-1,-,TRBJ1-2,few,CASSPWSRETIGYTF,TGTGCCAGCAGCCCATGGAGCAGGGAGACTATTGGCTACACCTTC
TRBV24-1,-,TRBJ2-2,-,CATAGNTGELFF,TGTGCCACCGCAGGGAACACCGGGGAGCTGTTTTTT
TRBV5-1,-,TRBJ2-7,-,CASSPMGPYEQYF,TGCGCCAGCAGTCCGATGGGCCCCTACGAGCAGTACTTC
TRBV2,-,TRBJ2-7,-,CASSEGGTAYEQYF,TGTGCCAGCAGTGAAGGGGGGACCGCCTACGAGCAGTACTTC
TRBV25-1,TRBD2,TRBJ2-1,-,CASSTLPSGRGGEQFF,TGTGCCAGCAGTACCCTACCTAGCGGGAGAGGCGGTGAGCAGTTCTTC
TRBV10-3,TRBD1,TRBJ1-1,many,CAIRMEKGRGRRPEAFF,TGTGCCATCAGGATGGAGAAGGGGAGGGGGCGAAGGCCTGAAGCTTTCTTT
TRBV2,-,TRBJ2-4,few,CASSEEGTRDIQYF,TGTGCCAGCAGTGAAGAGGGAACCCGAGACATTCAGTACTTC
TRBV30,TRBD2,TRBJ2-1,-,CAWSGLAGGPPYNEQFF,TGTGCCTGGAGCGGACTAGCGGGGGGGCCCCCCTACAATGAGCAGTTCTTC
TRBV7-9,-,TRBJ2-3,-,CASSPTSLPNTDTQYF,TGTGCCAGCAGCCCGACTAGTCTGCCGAACACAGATACGCAGTATTTT
TRBV3-1,-,TRBJ2-3,-,CASSQSRGAVHRYAYF,TGTGCCAGCAGCCAATCCCGAGGGGCAGTTCACAGATACGCGTATTTT
TRBV9,TRBD2,TRBJ2-5,-,CASSAAGLGETQYF,TGTGCCAGCAGCGCGGCGGGACTAGGGGAGACCCAGTACTTC
TRBV7-3,-,TRBJ1-6,-,CASSVGGWNSPLHF,TGTGCCAGCAGCGTAGGGGGATGGAATTCACCCCTCCACTTT
TRBV29-1,-,TRBJ2-7,few,CSVEELGRGGYEQYF,TGCAGCGTTGAAGAACTTGGCAGGGGGGGTTACGAGCAGTACTTC
TRBV3-1,-,TRBJ2-3,few,CASSHSNRGLHRYAYF,TGTGCCAGCAGCCATTCCAACCGAGGATTACACAGATACGCGTATTTT
TRBV7-3,-,TRBJ2-3,few,CASSLGIRDTQYF,TGTGCCAGCAGCTTGGGTATTCGAGATACGCAGTATTTT
TRBV20-1,TRBD2,TRBJ2-7,few,CSGVGTSERYEQYF,TGCAGTGGTGTTGGGACTAGCGAGCGCTACGAGCAGTACTTC
TRBV7-2,TRBD1,TRBJ2-7,few,CASSFQGADYEQYF,TGTGCCAGCAGCTTTCAGGGGGCGGACTACGAGCAGTACTTC
TRBV5-1,TRBD1,TRBJ2-3,-,CASSDGRDRYAYF,TGCGCCAGCAGCGACGGTAGGGACAGATACGCGTATTTT
TRBV5-1,TRBD2,TRBJ2-7,-,CASSLNSGTTYYEQYF,TGCGCCAGCAGCTTGAATTCTGGGACTACATATTACGAGCAGTACTTC
TRBV29-1,-,TRBJ2-5,-,CSFRSGPETQYF,TGCAGCTTCCGGTCGGGCCCGGAGACCCAGTACTTC
TRBV18,-,TRBJ1-2,-,CASSPTREYGYTF,TGTGCCAGCTCACCTACAAGGGAGTATGGCTACACCTTC
TRBV3-1,TRBD1,TRBJ2-1,few,CASSLTGGGYNEQFF,TGTGCCAGCAGCCTGACAGGGGGAGGGTACAATGAGCAGTTCTTC
TRBV2,TRBD2,TRBJ2-1,-,CASSATSGRVYEQFF,TGTGCCAGCAGCGCGACTAGCGGGAGAGTCTATGAGCAGTTCTTC
TRBV7-6,-,TRBJ2-7,-,CASSAGLKGEQYF,TGTGCCAGCAGCGCAGGATTAAAGGGCGAGCAGTACTTC
TRBV6-5,-,TRBJ2-1,once,CASSSGQHLGPNEQFF,TGTGCCAGCAGTTCAGGACAGCACCTCGGCCCCAATGAGCAGTTCTTC
TRBV4-2,-,TRBJ1-4,-,CASSQVQGWEKLFF,TGTGCCAGCAGCCAAGTACAAGGATGGGAAAAACTGTTTTTT